What follows are 13 T cell receptor beta chains derived from one specimen sequenced in a study of T-cell reconstitution after alpha-beta-depleted transplantation in children. A TCRbeta library incorporating unique molecular identifiers was prepared. A single record per CDR3 protein comes from TCRdb applying MiXCR to the PCR reads. The table lists approximately 430,000 distinct CDR3 sequences, around 16% of them singletons. The source was PBMCs, mostly from graft donor cells, collected 360 days after TCRalphabeta/CD19-depleted stem cell transplant. The source is a boy under two years old who had a stem cell transplant for Wiskott-Aldrich syndrome, so the T cells may come from the graft donor.

V usage is TRBV5-1 and J usage is TRBJ2-1; D may correspond to TRBD1 or TRBD2 (6 bases each). CDR3 length: 13 residues. Trimming removed 0 bases at V and 8 bases at J, with 9 bases between. Germline CDR1 SGHRS, CDR2 YFSETQ. The DNA for the CDR3 is TGCGCCAGCAGCTTGGCGGGGGCCCATGAGCAGTTCTTC. Amino acid sequence: CASSLAGAHEQFF.

The rearrangement uses TRBV2 and TRBJ2-1; D is perhaps TRBD2 (5 bases). The CDR3 runs to 13 residues. The ends were cut back, 8 bases at V and 0 bases at J, with 8 bases in the middle. In germline, CDR1 is SNHLY, CDR2 FYNNEI. This CDR3 reads CASGSSSYNEQFF. In DNA, the CDR3 is TGTGCCAGCGGGAGTAGCTCCTACAATGAGCAGTTCTTC.

The gene calls are TRBV5-1 and TRBJ2-1; TRBD2 agrees at 9 bases. V was clipped by 4 bases and J by 2 bases; unmatched bases: 7. The CDR3 length is 16 residues. Germline V gene lookup returns CDR1 SGHRS and CDR2 YFSETQ. The CDR3 spells CASSIGAGGPYNEQFF. The CDR3 DNA reads TGCGCCAGCAGCATTGGTGCGGGAGGGCCCTACAATGAGCAGTTCTTC.

The genes are TRBV5-1 and TRBJ2-1, with D uncertain. V was cut by 6 bases and J by 1 base, with 11 bases left in between. The CDR3 covers 14 residues. CDR1 is SGHRS and CDR2 is YFSETQ in the germline V gene. CDR3 coding DNA: TGCGCCAGCACAATTGTCCCATCCTACAATGAGCAGTTCTTC. Protein product: CASTIVPSYNEQFF. Looking up the rest from reference TRBV5-1 and TRBJ2-1 gives the full variable domain: KAGVTQTPRYLIKTRGQQVTLSCSPISGHRSVSWYQQTPGQGLQFLFEYFSETQRNKGNFPGRFSGRQFSNSRSEMNVSTLELGDSALYLCASTIVPSYNEQFFGPGTRLTVL.

The V and J genes are TRBV6-2 or TRBV6-3 and TRBJ1-5; D is unclear. V was pared by 7 bases and J by 5 bases, with 9 bases between. CDR1 is MNHEY, CDR2 SVGEGT, per germline. This CDR3 comprises 12 residues. The CDR3 region is CASKSAYQPQHF. CDR3 DNA sequence: TGTGCCAGCAAGTCTGCTTATCAGCCCCAGCATTTT.

The chain recombines TRBV12-3 or TRBV12-4 with TRBJ2-5; TRBD1 matches at 9 bases. This CDR3 contains 15 residues. V lost 5 bases and J lost 4; bases outside the gene matches: 8. CDR3 amino acids: CASSRVVDRGETQYF. The CDR3 DNA follows: TGTGCCAGCAGTCGGGTCGTGGACAGGGGAGAGACCCAGTACTTC.

This clonotype has a handful of counts. The chain combines TRBV11-2 with TRBJ2-5; 11 bases align to TRBD2. This CDR3 is 19 amino acids long. V lost 1 base to trimming and J lost 4 bases; unmatched junction nucleotides: 14. Germline loops: CDR1 SGHAT, CDR2 FQNNGV. CDR3 protein: CASSLGVLAGGPPLETQYF. In DNA, the CDR3 is TGTGCCAGCAGCTTAGGAGTCCTAGCGGGGGGCCCCCCCCTAGAGACCCAGTACTTC.

This clonotype was seen only a few times. V and J are TRBV28 and TRBJ2-7, with D hard to call. This CDR3 spans 14 amino acids. Germline V gene lookup returns CDR1 MDHEN and CDR2 SYDVKM. Trimming cost V 3 bases and J 3 bases, with 12 bases left between them. The CDR3 DNA reads TGTGCCAGCAGTTTTGGGATGGGGATCTACGAGCAGTACTTC. Translation gives CASSFGMGIYEQYF.

This chain uses TRBV12-3 or TRBV12-4 with TRBJ2-6; 8 nucleotides line up with TRBD2. The ends lost 11 bases at V and 0 bases at J; junction bases unmatched: 15. The CDR3 loop spans 18 amino acids. The CDR3 spells CAFSLGRGGNSGANVLTF. The DNA of the CDR3 is TGTGCCTTCTCCCTCGGGAGGGGAGGAAACTCTGGGGCCAACGTCCTGACTTTC.

This clonotype has just a few counts. The CDR3 DNA is TGCGCCAGCAGATCTAGACTAAGTTTGGACGCCGGGGAGCTGTTTTTT. Translation: CASRSRLSLDAGELFF. The genes are TRBV5-1 and TRBJ2-2, with D perhaps matching TRBD2 (5 bases). Trimming took off 5 bases at V and 6 bases at J, with 20 bases between the two ends. CDR1 is SGHRS and CDR2 is YFSETQ in the germline V gene. The CDR3 spans 16 residues.

This clonotype has just a few counts. The chain couples TRBV12-3 or TRBV12-4 to TRBJ2-5; D assignment may be TRBD1 or TRBD2 (5 bases each). Trimming left V 0 bases short and J 10 bases short, with 12 bases between. This CDR3 comprises 13 residues. In DNA, the CDR3 is TGTGCCAGCAGTTTAGCACCGGGGCCTAGCCAGTACTTC. This codes for CASSLAPGPSQYF.

CDR3 DNA sequence: TGCGCCAGCAGTTATCGTCCAGGGAACATTCAGTACTTC. It yields the protein CASSYRPGNIQYF. V is TRBV10-1 and J is TRBJ2-4, with D tentatively TRBD1 (5 bases). Germline loops: CDR1 WNHNN, CDR2 SYGVQD (reference sequence). This CDR3 has 13 residues. The germline V and J ends were trimmed by 5 bases and 7 bases, with 12 bases remaining between them.

The sample holds a few counts of this clonotype. The rearrangement joins TRBV12-3 or TRBV12-4 to TRBJ2-7, with D perhaps being TRBD1 or TRBD2 (5 bases each). This CDR3 contains 14 residues. Deletions cut 2 bases from V and 7 bases from J, with 15 bases between. The CDR3 loop reads CASSLSGTLREQYF. The CDR3, as DNA: TGTGCCAGCAGTTTATCCGGGACGCTGAGGGAGCAGTACTTC.